Described below is a single TCR beta chain sequence and its context. Its specificity is unknown. This CDR3 has 15 residues. These data originate in a study of T cells in localized non-small cell lung cancer. The table came from immunoSEQ multiplex PCR; TCRdb's copy has only in-frame clones and leaves some out. The sample lists 45,000 to 60,000 clones, about 85% occurring once. Study-wide results and caveats: Longer overall survival was associated with a higher density of T cells in the blood. Analysis by sequencing included only one tumor region, so heterogeneity remains possible.

The sample consisted of PBMCs, taken before any cancer treatment. This chain uses TRBV12-1 with TRBJ1-2; the table assigns TRBD1, which was not confirmed against the DNA. TRBV12-1 is a known pseudogene. This TCR derives from a man between 40 and 70 years old with stage II lung adenocarcinoma. CDR3 protein: CASSFPPTGSYGYTF. The CDR3 nucleotides read TGTGCCAGCAGTTTTCCCCCTACAGGGAGCTATGGCTACACCTTC.